The 8 T cell receptor beta chains in this list originate from one sample, sequenced in a study of cytomegalovirus exposure and HLA in healthy donors. 60 Vbeta and 13 Jbeta primers were used in PCR. TCRdb's copy holds only in-frame clones and misses some; the assay was immunoSEQ multiplex PCR. The sample records tens of thousands of clones, 65% to 85% being singletons. The sequencing sample was made of PBMCs. The receptor set was obtained from a woman between 25 and 40 years old in good health and CMV-seropositive.

The chain is built from TRBV2 and TRBJ2-2; the D gene is possibly TRBD2 (5 bases). The V gene lost 6 bases and the J gene lost 0 bases, with 11 bases spanning the gap. The CDR3 length is 15 residues. In germline, CDR1 is SNHLY, CDR2 FYNNEI. Here the CDR3 DNA reads TGTGCCAGCAGGACGGGAAGCTCGAACACCGGGGAGCTGTTTTTT. Translation gives CASRTGSSNTGELFF. The full variable domain, completed using reference TRBV2 and TRBJ2-2, is EPEVTQTPSHQVTQMGQEVILRCVPISNHLYFYWYRQILGQKVEFLVSFYNNEISEKSEIFDDQFSVERPDGSNFTLKIRSTKLEDSAMYFCASRTGSSNTGELFFGEGSRLTVL.

V and J are TRBV7-6 and TRBJ2-3; D is ambiguous. This CDR3 is 14 amino acids long. Deletions cut 5 bases from V and 5 bases from J, with 14 bases between. CDR1 is SGHVS and CDR2 is FNYEAQ in the germline V gene. The CDR3 spells CASSVSAGKDTQYF. CDR3 nucleotide sequence: TGTGCCAGCAGCGTCTCAGCAGGAAAAGATACGCAGTATTTT.

The chain combines TRBV5-6 with TRBJ2-5; D call uncertain. Trimming cost V 2 bases and J 2 bases, with 10 bases left between them. This CDR3 comprises 14 residues. Germline V gene lookup returns CDR1 SGHDT and CDR2 YYEEEE. CDR3 bases: TGTGCCAGCAGCTTTACCACTCGTCAAGAGACCCAGTACTTC. It yields the protein CASSFTTRQETQYF. Complete variable domain (other parts from reference TRBV5-6 and TRBJ2-5): DAGVTQSPTHLIKTRGQQVTLRCSPKSGHDTVSWYQQALGQGPQFIFQYYEEEERQRGNFPDRFSGHQFPNYSSELNVNALLLGDSALYLCASSFTTRQETQYFGPGTRLLVL.

On this clone itself: An end of the junction does not agree with germline; a read error may underlie this. The chain recombines TRBV27 with TRBJ1-4; 8 bases fit TRBD1. The CDR3 loop spans 13 amino acids. Per germline, CDR1 MNHEY and CDR2 SMNVEV (reference sequence). The CDR3 sequence is CASRMTGEAKLFF. In DNA, the CDR3 is TGTGCCAGCAGGATGACAGGGGAAGCAAAACTGTTCTTT. Combining the CDR3 with reference TRBV27 and TRBJ1-4 gives the whole variable domain EAQVTQNPRYLITVTGKKLTVTCSQNMNHEYMSWYRQDPGLGLRQIYYSMNVEVTDKGDVPEGYKVSRKEKRNFPLILESPSPNQTSLYFCASRMTGEAKLFFGSGTQLSVL.

CDR3 in amino acids: CASSRGDSFTEAFF. CDR3 coding DNA: TGTGCCAGTAGTAGAGGAGACAGCTTCACTGAAGCTTTCTTT. The chain is built from TRBV19 and TRBJ1-1; a weak D match, TRBD1 (5 bases). V lost 4 bases to trimming and J lost 4 bases, with 13 bases between them. CDR3 length: 14 residues. Germline lookup yields CDR1 LNHDA and CDR2 SQIVND (reference sequence).

In this sample, this clone turned up once. The chain recombines TRBV19 with TRBJ2-1; TRBD2 matches at 11 bases. Trimming at V came to 4 bases and at J to 4 bases, leaving 6 bases not matched to a gene. The CDR3 has 16 residues. Germline V gene data show CDR1 as LNHDA and CDR2 as SQIVND (reference sequence). CDR3 DNA: TGTGCCAGTAGTACACAGGGACTAGCGGATTACAATGAGCAGTTCTTC. Its protein is CASSTQGLADYNEQFF. The complete variable domain, with remaining parts taken from reference TRBV19 and TRBJ2-1, reads DGGITQSPKYLFRKEGQNVTLSCEQNLNHDAMYWYRQDPGQGLRLIYYSQIVNDFQKGDIAEGYSVSREKKESFPLTVTSAQKNPTAFYLCASSTQGLADYNEQFFGPGTRLTVL.

V gene TRBV27 combines with J gene TRBJ1-2; TRBD1 agrees at 7 bases. In germline, CDR1 is MNHEY, CDR2 SMNVEV (reference sequence). J gave up 0 bases and V 4 bases, and 5 bases lay outside the gene matches. There are 15 residues in the CDR3. The CDR3 loop is CASSSPGQSNYGYTF. In DNA, the CDR3 is TGTGCCAGCAGTTCACCGGGACAGTCTAACTATGGCTACACCTTC.

This clone appeared once. The junction shows a germline mismatch at one end, possibly a read error. The chain joins TRBV4-2 to TRBJ1-5; D may be TRBD1 (6 bases). Germline CDR1 LGHNA, CDR2 YNFKEQ. This CDR3 is 15 amino acids long. CDR3 nucleotides: TGTGCCAGCAGCCAGGACCAGGGACACAATCAGCCCCAACATTTT. Translation: CASSQDQGHNQPQHF.